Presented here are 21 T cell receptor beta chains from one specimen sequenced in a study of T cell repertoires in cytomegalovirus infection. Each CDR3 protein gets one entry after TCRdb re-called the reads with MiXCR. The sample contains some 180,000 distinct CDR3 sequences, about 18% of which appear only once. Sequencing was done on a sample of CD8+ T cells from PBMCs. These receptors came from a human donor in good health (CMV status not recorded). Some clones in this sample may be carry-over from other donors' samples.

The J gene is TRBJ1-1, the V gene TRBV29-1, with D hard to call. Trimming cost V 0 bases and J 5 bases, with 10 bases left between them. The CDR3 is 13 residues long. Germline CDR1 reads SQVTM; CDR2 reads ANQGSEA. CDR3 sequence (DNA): TGCAGCGTTGAAGATAAGGGCGCGACTGAAGCTTTCTTT. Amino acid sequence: CSVEDKGATEAFF. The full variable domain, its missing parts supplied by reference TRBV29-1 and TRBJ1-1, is SAVISQKPSRDICQRGTSLTIQCQVDSQVTMMFWYRQQPGQSLTLIATANQGSEATYESGFVIDKFPISRPNLTFSTLTVSNMSPEDSSIYLCSVEDKGATEAFFGQGTRLTVV.

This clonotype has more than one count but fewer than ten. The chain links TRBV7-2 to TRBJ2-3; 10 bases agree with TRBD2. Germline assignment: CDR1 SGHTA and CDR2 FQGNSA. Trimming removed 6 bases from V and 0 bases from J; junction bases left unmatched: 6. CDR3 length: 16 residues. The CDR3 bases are TGTGCCAGCAGTCACGAACTAGCGGGGAGCACAGATACGCAGTATTTT. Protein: CASSHELAGSTDTQYF. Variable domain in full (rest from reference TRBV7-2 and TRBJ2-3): GAGVSQSPSNKVTEKGKDVELRCDPISGHTALYWYRQSLGQGLEFLIYFQGNSAPDKSGLPSDRFSAERTGGSVSTLTIQRTQQEDSAVYLCASSHELAGSTDTQYFGPGTRLTVL.

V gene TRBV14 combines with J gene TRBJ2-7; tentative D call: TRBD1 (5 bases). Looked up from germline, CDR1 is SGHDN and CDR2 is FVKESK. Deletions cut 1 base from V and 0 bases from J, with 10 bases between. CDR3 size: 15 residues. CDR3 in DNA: TGTGCCAGCAGCCAAGGGGGCCCATTCTCCTACGAGCAGTACTTC. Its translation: CASSQGGPFSYEQYF.

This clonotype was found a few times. CDR3 amino acids: CASSLGGRYTEAFF. CDR3 nucleotides: TGTGCCAGCAGTTTGGGGGGGCGATACACTGAAGCTTTCTTT. This chain links TRBV12-3 or TRBV12-4 with TRBJ1-1, with D possibly matching TRBD1 (6 bases). This CDR3 region has 14 residues. V was pared by 3 bases and J by 3 bases, with 11 bases between.

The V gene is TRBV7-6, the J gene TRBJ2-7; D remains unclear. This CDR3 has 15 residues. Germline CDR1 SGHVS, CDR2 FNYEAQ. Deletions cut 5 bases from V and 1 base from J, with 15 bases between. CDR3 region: CASSQMTANSYEQYF. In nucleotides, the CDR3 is TGTGCCAGCAGCCAGATGACTGCTAATTCCTACGAGCAGTACTTC.

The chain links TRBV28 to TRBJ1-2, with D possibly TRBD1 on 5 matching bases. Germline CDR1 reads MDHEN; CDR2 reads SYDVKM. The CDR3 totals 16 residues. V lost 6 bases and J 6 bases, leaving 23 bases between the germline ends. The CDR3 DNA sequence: TGTGCCAGCAGCCAAATCCCCTCGAGGAGGGGTGATGGCTACACCTTC. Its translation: CASSQIPSRRGDGYTF.

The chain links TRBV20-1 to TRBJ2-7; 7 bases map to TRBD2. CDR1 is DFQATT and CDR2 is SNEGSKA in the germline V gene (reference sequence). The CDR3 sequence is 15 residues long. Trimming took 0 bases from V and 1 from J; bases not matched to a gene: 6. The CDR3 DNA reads TGCAGTGCTAGAGATCAAGCTAGCGGATCCTACGAGCAGTACTTC. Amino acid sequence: CSARDQASGSYEQYF.

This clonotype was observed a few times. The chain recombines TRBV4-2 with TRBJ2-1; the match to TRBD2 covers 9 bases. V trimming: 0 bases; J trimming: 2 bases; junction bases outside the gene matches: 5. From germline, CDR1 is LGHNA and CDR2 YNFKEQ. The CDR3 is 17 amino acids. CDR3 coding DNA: TGTGCCAGCAGCCAAGATAGATCTAGCGGGGCCTACAATGAGCAGTTCTTC. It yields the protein CASSQDRSSGAYNEQFF.

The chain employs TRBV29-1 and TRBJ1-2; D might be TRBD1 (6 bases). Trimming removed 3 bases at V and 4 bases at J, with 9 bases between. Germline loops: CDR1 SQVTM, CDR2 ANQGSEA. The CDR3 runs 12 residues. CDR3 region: CSVDRGGYGYTF. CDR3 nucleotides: TGCAGCGTTGACAGGGGCGGCTATGGCTACACCTTC.

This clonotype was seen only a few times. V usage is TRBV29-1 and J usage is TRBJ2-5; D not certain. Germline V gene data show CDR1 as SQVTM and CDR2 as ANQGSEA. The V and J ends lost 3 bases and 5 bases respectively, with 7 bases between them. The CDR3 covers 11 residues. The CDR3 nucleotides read TGCAGCGTTGATCTCGTGGAGACCCAGTACTTC. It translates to CSVDLVETQYF. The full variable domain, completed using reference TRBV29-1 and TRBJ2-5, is SAVISQKPSRDICQRGTSLTIQCQVDSQVTMMFWYRQQPGQSLTLIATANQGSEATYESGFVIDKFPISRPNLTFSTLTVSNMSPEDSSIYLCSVDLVETQYFGPGTRLLVL.

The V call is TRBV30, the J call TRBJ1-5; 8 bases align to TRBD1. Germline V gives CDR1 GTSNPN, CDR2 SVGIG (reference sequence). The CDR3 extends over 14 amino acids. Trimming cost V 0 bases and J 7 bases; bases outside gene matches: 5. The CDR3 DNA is TGTGCCTGGAGTGTTGGACAGGGCGGACAGCCCCAGCATTTT. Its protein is CAWSVGQGGQPQHF.

The CDR3 is CASSDPETSSSGNTIYF. The CDR3 region has the DNA TGTGCCAGTAGCGACCCTGAGACTTCAAGCTCTGGAAACACCATATATTTT. The chain links TRBV19 to TRBJ1-3; D is ambiguous. The CDR3 extends over 17 amino acids. The V end lost 6 bases, the J end lost 0 bases, and 18 bases lay between the germline ends. Germline CDR1 and CDR2: LNHDA and SQIVND (reference sequence).

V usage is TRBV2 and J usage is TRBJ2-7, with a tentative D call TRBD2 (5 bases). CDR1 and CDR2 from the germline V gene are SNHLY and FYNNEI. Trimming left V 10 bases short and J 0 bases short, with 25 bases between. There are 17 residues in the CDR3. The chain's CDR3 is CATPARTPGWSSYEQYF. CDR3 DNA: TGTGCCACACCGGCTCGGACTCCTGGATGGAGCTCCTACGAGCAGTACTTC.

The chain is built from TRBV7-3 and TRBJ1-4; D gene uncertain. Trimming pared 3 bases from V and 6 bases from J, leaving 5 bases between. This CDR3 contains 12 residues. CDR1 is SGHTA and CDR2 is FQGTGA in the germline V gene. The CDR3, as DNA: TGTGCCAGCAGCTTGTCCGATGAAAAACTGTTTTTT. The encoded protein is CASSLSDEKLFF.

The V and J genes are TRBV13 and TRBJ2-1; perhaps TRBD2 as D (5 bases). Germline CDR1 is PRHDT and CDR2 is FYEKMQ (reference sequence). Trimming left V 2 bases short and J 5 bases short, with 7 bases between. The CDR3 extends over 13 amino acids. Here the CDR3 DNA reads TGTGCCAGCAGCTTAAGAGGGAACAATGAGCAGTTCTTC. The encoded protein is CASSLRGNNEQFF.

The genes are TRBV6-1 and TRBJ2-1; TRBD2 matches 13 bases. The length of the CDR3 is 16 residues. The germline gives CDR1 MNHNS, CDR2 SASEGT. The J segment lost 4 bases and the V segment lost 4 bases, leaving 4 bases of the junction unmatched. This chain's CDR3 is CASSGLTSGGYNEQFF. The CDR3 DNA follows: TGTGCCAGCAGTGGGCTGACTAGCGGGGGGTACAATGAGCAGTTCTTC.

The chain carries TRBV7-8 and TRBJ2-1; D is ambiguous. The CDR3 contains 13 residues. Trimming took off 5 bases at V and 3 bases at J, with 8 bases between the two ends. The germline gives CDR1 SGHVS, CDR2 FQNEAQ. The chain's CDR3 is CASSPRYYNEQFF. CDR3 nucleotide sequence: TGTGCCAGCAGCCCCCGGTACTACAATGAGCAGTTCTTC.

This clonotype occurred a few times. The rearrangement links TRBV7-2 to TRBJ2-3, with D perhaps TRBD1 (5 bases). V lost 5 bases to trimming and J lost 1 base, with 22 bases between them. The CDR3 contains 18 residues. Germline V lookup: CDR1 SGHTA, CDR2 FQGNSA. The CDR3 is CASSPFPRAPAGTDTQYF. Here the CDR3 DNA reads TGTGCCAGCAGCCCATTCCCCAGGGCCCCGGCTGGCACAGATACGCAGTATTTT.

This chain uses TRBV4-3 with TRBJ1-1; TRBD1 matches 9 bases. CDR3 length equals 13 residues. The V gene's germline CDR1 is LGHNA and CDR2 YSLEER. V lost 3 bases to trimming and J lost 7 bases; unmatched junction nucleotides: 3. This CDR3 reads CASSHGQGLEAFF. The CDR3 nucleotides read TGCGCCAGCAGCCACGGACAGGGGCTTGAAGCTTTCTTT.

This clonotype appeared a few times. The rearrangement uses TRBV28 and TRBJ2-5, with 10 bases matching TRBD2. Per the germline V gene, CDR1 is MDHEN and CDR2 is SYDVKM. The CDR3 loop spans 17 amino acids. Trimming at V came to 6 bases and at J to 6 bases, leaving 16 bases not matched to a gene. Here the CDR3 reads CASSFSPQRGGRKTQYF. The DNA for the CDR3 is TGTGCCAGCAGCTTTTCCCCCCAGCGGGGGGGCCGCAAGACCCAGTACTTC.

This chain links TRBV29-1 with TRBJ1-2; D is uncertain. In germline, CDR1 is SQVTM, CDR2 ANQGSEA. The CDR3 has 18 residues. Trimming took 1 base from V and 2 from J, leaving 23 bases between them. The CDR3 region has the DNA TGCAGCGTTGAAGTCCGGATATTGCCGGAGAAGAGAAACTATGGCTACACCTTC. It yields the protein CSVEVRILPEKRNYGYTF. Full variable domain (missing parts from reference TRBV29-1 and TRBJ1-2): SAVISQKPSRDICQRGTSLTIQCQVDSQVTMMFWYRQQPGQSLTLIATANQGSEATYESGFVIDKFPISRPNLTFSTLTVSNMSPEDSSIYLCSVEVRILPEKRNYGYTFGSGTRLTVV.